This TCR beta chain was sequenced for a study of technical replicates of blood from a few donors. Profiled with immunoSEQ multiplex PCR; TCRdb holds only in-frame clones, not every one. In the table there are roughly 97,000 clones, 95% to 96% of which are singletons. Germline V gene sequence: CDR1 LNHDA, CDR2 SQIVND (reference sequence). Trimming cost V 3 bases and J 2 bases; bases outside gene matches: 4. CDR3 length: 14 amino acids. The specimen sequenced was T cells isolated from PBMCs. The chain carries TRBV19 and TRBJ2-7, with TRBD1 matching 7 bases. The TCR comes from a human donor in good health. The CDR3 coding sequence is TGTGCCAGTAGTATCCCCGGGACAGCCTACGAGCAGTACTTC. Translating gives CASSIPGTAYEQYF.